This T cell receptor (beta chain) is from a study of breast tumors, draining lymph nodes, adjacent tissues. Findings and caveats of the study: Data only fit, rather than demonstrated, lymph node origin of most tumor T cells.

In its sample, this clonotype was seen many times. Its antigen is not identified. V was trimmed by 3 bases and J by 6 bases, leaving 9 bases between them. This CDR3 region has 13 residues. CDR1 is MNHNS and CDR2 is SASEGT in the germline V gene. TCRdb independently ran MiXCR on the multiplex PCR reads; one entry per CDR3 protein. The repertoire holds 250,000 or so distinct CDR3 sequences, with under 35% as singletons. Breast cancer patients provided tissue from their axillary draining lymph nodes. This chain connects TRBV6-1 to TRBJ1-5, with D perhaps matching TRBD1 (5 bases). This sequence was found in a female donor with breast cancer. Some clones in this sample may be carry-over from other donors' samples. The sample comprised axillary lymph node tissue. CDR3 loop: CASSEGVGQPQHF. The CDR3 bases are TGTGCCAGCAGTGAGGGGGTCGGTCAGCCCCAGCATTTT.